The 25 T cell receptor beta chains below were found in one sample sequenced in a study of CD8+CD57+ T cells in acquired aplastic anemia. TCR beta VDJ combinations and CDR3 sequences were profiled from genomic DNA. From the reads, TCRdb called clonotypes with MiXCR, one entry per CDR3 protein. The sample includes around 170,000 distinct CDR3 sequences, about 45% of them seen just once. All sequencing subjects had displayed CD8+CD57+ cell expansion on flow cytometry. Sequencing was carried out using sorted CD4+, CD8+, or CD8+CD57+ T cells (not recorded which) from PBMCs. All receptors derive from a human donor with aplastic anemia.

This clonotype qualifies as medium-sized. The CDR3 region has the DNA TGTGCCAGTAGCCCCCGACCGTACCAAGAGACCCAGTACTTC. Protein sequence: CASSPRPYQETQYF. The chain uses TRBV19 and TRBJ2-5; unclear D gene. Germline V gives CDR1 LNHDA, CDR2 SQIVND (reference sequence). CDR3 length: 14 residues. V was clipped by 6 bases and J by 0 bases, with 11 bases between them.

The gene calls are TRBV5-1 and TRBJ1-1, with 7 bases matching TRBD1. The CDR3 spans 17 residues. J gave up 1 base and V 3 bases, and 12 bases lay outside the gene matches. Germline V lookup: CDR1 SGHRS, CDR2 YFSETQ. The CDR3 sequence is CASSWVTGSGQNTEAFF. The CDR3 DNA reads TGCGCCAGCAGCTGGGTGACAGGGTCGGGTCAGAACACTGAAGCTTTCTTT.

The V and J genes are TRBV2 and TRBJ1-1; no definite D call. The V end was cut by 6 bases, the J end by 5 bases, with 7 bases between. The CDR3 runs 11 residues. CDR1 is SNHLY, CDR2 FYNNEI, per germline. The CDR3 sequence: CASSRNTEAFF. In nucleotides, the CDR3 is TGTGCCAGCAGCCGTAATACTGAAGCTTTCTTT.

As for this clonotype: Since a much larger clone is just one base distant, this may be a read error. This chain joins TRBV12-3 or TRBV12-4 and TRBJ1-2; D possibly corresponds to TRBD1 (5 bases). The CDR3 runs to 13 residues. DNA for the CDR3: TGTGCCAGCAGTAAGGGGAGGAACTATGGCTGCACCTTC. It specifies CASSKGRNYGCTF.

A single count supports this clonotype. The chain is built from TRBV29-1 and TRBJ2-3, with 10 bases lining up with TRBD2. The germline gives CDR1 SQVTM, CDR2 ANQGSEA. The CDR3 has 14 amino acids. V gave up 5 bases and J gave up 1 base; unmatched junction bases: 3. In DNA, the CDR3 is TGCAGCGTTAACCTAGCGGGGGGCACAGATACGCAGTATTTT. It encodes CSVNLAGGTDTQYF.

This CDR3 reads CSAGQPYNEQFF. The CDR3 bases are TGCAGCGCCGGACAGCCTTACAATGAGCAGTTCTTC. The J gene is TRBJ2-1, the V gene TRBV29-1; D might be TRBD1 (6 bases). The CDR3 contains 12 residues. V lost 7 bases to trimming and J lost 4 bases, with 11 bases between them. CDR1 is SQVTM and CDR2 is ANQGSEA in the germline V gene.

This clonotype was recorded a few times. The CDR3 DNA sequence: TGTGCCTGGAGGGGACTAGCGGGAGGGGAGCAGTTCTTC. This sequence encodes CAWRGLAGGEQFF. The genes are TRBV30 and TRBJ2-1; TRBD2 aligns across 16 bases. CDR3 length: 13 amino acids. Per the germline V gene, CDR1 is GTSNPN and CDR2 is SVGIG (reference sequence). Trimming at V came to 3 bases and at J to 10 bases, leaving 0 bases not matched to a gene.

The genes are TRBV20-1 and TRBJ2-7; 7 bases are shared with TRBD2. Germline CDR1 and CDR2: DFQATT and SNEGSKA (reference sequence). The trim removed 6 bases at V and 0 bases at J, leaving 8 bases unmatched. The CDR3 runs to 14 residues. This chain's CDR3 is CSATGTILSYEQYF. The DNA of the CDR3 is TGCAGTGCGACCGGGACTATCCTCTCCTACGAGCAGTACTTC.

This clonotype was detected only a few times. The V and J genes are TRBV29-1 and TRBJ2-7; maybe TRBD2 (6 bases). The CDR3 runs to 15 residues. Germline CDR1 and CDR2: SQVTM and ANQGSEA. The ends were cut back, 4 bases at V and 1 base at J, with 17 bases in the middle. CDR3 in amino acids: CSVGRGGKGSYEQYF. CDR3 nucleotides: TGCAGCGTTGGGAGGGGCGGGAAGGGATCCTACGAGCAGTACTTC.

This clonotype occurred many times. V gene TRBV12-3 or TRBV12-4 combines with J gene TRBJ1-3; D unclear. With 3 bases removed from V and 0 bases from J, the gap between germline ends came to 3 bases. The CDR3 covers 13 residues. The CDR3 region is CASSFVSGNTIYF. DNA for the CDR3: TGTGCCAGCAGTTTCGTCTCTGGAAACACCATATATTTT.

The V gene is TRBV27, the J gene TRBJ2-1, with D unclear. Germline V gene sequence: CDR1 MNHEY, CDR2 SMNVEV (reference sequence). Trimming shortened V by 0 bases and J by 7 bases, and 19 bases separated the two germline ends. There are 17 residues in the CDR3. The CDR3 nucleotides read TGTGCCAGCAGTTTATCGAAGTCGTGGAACCTGGGGAATGAGCAGTTCTTC. Translated: CASSLSKSWNLGNEQFF.

This clonotype was seen only a few times. A read error may explain this, as a much larger clone is one base away. V usage is TRBV4-2 and J usage is TRBJ2-7, with 11 bases identical to TRBD1. CDR1 is LGHNA, CDR2 YNFKEQ, per germline. This CDR3 spans 14 amino acids. Germline trimming cut 3 bases from V and 2 bases from J; bases unmatched to any gene: 0. CDR3 sequence reads: CASSQGQGAYEQYV. CDR3 coding DNA: TGTGCCAGCAGCCAGGGACAGGGGGCCTACGAGCAGTACGTC.

On this clonotype: Here the CDR3 omits its conserved ending phenylalanine or tryptophan, so a read error is the likely source. The DNA is left out, because the CDR3 cannot be placed on it with certainty; the CDR3 is given as TCRdb lists it. The rearrangement uses TRBV4-3 and TRBJ2-1; the table's D call of TRBD1 was not tested on the DNA. Germline V gene data show CDR1 as LGHNA and CDR2 as YSLEER. The CDR3 region is 12 residues in length, termini included. The CDR3 loop reads CASSLMSGARFL.

The chain links TRBV19 to TRBJ2-5; 7 bases align to TRBD2. Germline trimming cut 3 bases from V and 1 base from J; bases unmatched to any gene: 5. The germline CDR1 and CDR2 sequences are LNHDA and SQIVND (reference sequence). CDR3 length: 15 amino acids. The CDR3 sequence: CASSIYPGGQETQYF. Written as DNA, the CDR3 is TGTGCCAGTAGTATTTACCCGGGGGGCCAAGAGACCCAGTACTTC.

This clonotype appeared once. This chain uses TRBV6-1 with TRBJ1-2; 11 bases map to TRBD1. Germline V gene sequence: CDR1 MNHNS, CDR2 SASEGT. V was clipped by 6 bases and J by 10 bases; unmatched bases: 4. The CDR3 is 12 residues long. CDR3 nucleotide sequence: TGTGCCAGCAGGGTGGGACAGGGGGTCTACACCTTC. Protein product: CASRVGQGVYTF.

On this clonotype: Its ends do not fully match the called genes, so a read error is possible. This chain links TRBV10-3 with TRBJ1-2; D is perhaps TRBD1 (6 bases). Germline lookup yields CDR1 ENHRY and CDR2 SYGVKD. This CDR3 comprises 15 residues. The CDR3 reads CTISESGQDLYGYTF. The CDR3 region has the DNA TGTACCATCAGTGAGTCGGGACAAGACCTCTATGGCTACACCTTC.

V usage is TRBV2 and J usage is TRBJ2-5, with TRBD1 matching over 8 bases. The trim removed 6 bases at V and 1 base at J, leaving 4 bases unmatched. The CDR3 totals 14 residues. Germline CDR1 is SNHLY and CDR2 is FYNNEI. This chain's CDR3 is CASSGTGFQETQYF. For the CDR3, the DNA is TGTGCCAGCAGCGGGACAGGCTTCCAAGAGACCCAGTACTTC.

This clonotype was seen more than once but under ten times. The chain recombines TRBV20-1 with TRBJ1-6; D remains unclear. CDR3 length: 14 residues. Per the germline V gene, CDR1 is DFQATT and CDR2 is SNEGSKA (reference sequence). V lost 3 bases, J lost 3 bases, and 9 bases lay in between. CDR3: CSARYGGYNSPLHF. The CDR3 DNA sequence: TGCAGTGCTAGGTACGGAGGCTATAATTCACCCCTCCACTTT.

This chain connects TRBV19 to TRBJ2-1, with a possible D match to TRBD2 (6 bases). V shed 7 bases and J shed 6 bases, with 13 bases lying between them. In germline, CDR1 is LNHDA, CDR2 SQIVND (reference sequence). The CDR3 has 13 amino acids. In nucleotides, the CDR3 is TGTGCCAGTAAAGTTGGGGGGACCAATGAGCAGTTCTTC. As protein: CASKVGGTNEQFF. Full variable domain (remainder filled in from reference TRBV19 and TRBJ2-1): DGGITQSPKYLFRKEGQNVTLSCEQNLNHDAMYWYRQDPGQGLRLIYYSQIVNDFQKGDIAEGYSVSREKKESFPLTVTSAQKNPTAFYLCASKVGGTNEQFFGPGTRLTVL.

This clonotype was recorded many times. The V and J genes are TRBV12-3 or TRBV12-4 and TRBJ2-4, with D uncertain. The V gene lost 2 bases and the J gene lost 7 bases, with 6 bases spanning the gap. There are 12 residues in the CDR3. CDR3: CASSLSQNIQYF. The DNA for the CDR3 is TGTGCCAGCAGTTTAAGTCAGAACATTCAGTACTTC.

This clonotype occurred many times. A read error may produce the germline difference seen at one junction end. The chain links TRBV10-3 to TRBJ2-1; TRBD2 aligns across 13 bases. Germline loops: CDR1 ENHRY, CDR2 SYGVKD. CDR3 length equals 17 residues. The CDR3 DNA reads as TGTGCCAGCAGTTACTCAGGACTAGCGGGAGTCTACAATGAGCAGTTCTTC. This encodes CASSYSGLAGVYNEQFF.

In this sample, this clonotype turned up once. A much larger clonotype is one base distant, so this may be a read error. The J gene is TRBJ2-5, the V gene TRBV10-3, with a weak D call TRBD2 (5 bases). V lost 3 bases to trimming and J lost 3 bases, with 14 bases between them. CDR1 and CDR2 (germline): ENHRY, SYGVKD. The CDR3 runs to 15 residues. Here the CDR3 reads CAISDPPSSEETQYF. The CDR3 nucleotides read TGTGCCATCAGTGACCCCCCGAGTAGCGAAGAGACCCAGTACTTC.

The J gene is TRBJ1-4, the V gene TRBV19; D gene unclear. Trimming pared 1 base from V and 7 bases from J, leaving 13 bases between. This CDR3 comprises 15 residues. Germline V gives CDR1 LNHDA, CDR2 SQIVND (reference sequence). The CDR3 nucleotides are TGTGCCAGTAGTATAGGTGGAGGGTTCGGTGAAAAACTGTTTTTT. It codes for CASSIGGGFGEKLFF.

The chain links TRBV19 to TRBJ1-3; possible D gene TRBD1, 6 bases. The CDR3 consists of 14 residues. V was shortened by 7 bases and J by 1 base, with 11 bases between the two germline ends. Looked up from germline, CDR1 is LNHDA and CDR2 is SQIVND (reference sequence). CDR3: CASTEGESGNTIYF. In nucleotides, the CDR3 is TGTGCCAGTACCGAGGGGGAATCTGGAAACACCATATATTTT.

V gene TRBV10-1 combines with J gene TRBJ1-4; the match to TRBD1 covers 7 bases. The CDR3 covers 16 residues. V was clipped by 3 bases and J by 4 bases; unmatched bases: 8. The germline V gene encodes CDR1 WNHNN and CDR2 SYGVQD (reference sequence). In DNA, the CDR3 is TGCGCCAGCAGTGATTCGGGGGACAGCTTTAATGAAAAACTGTTTTTT. This codes for CASSDSGDSFNEKLFF.